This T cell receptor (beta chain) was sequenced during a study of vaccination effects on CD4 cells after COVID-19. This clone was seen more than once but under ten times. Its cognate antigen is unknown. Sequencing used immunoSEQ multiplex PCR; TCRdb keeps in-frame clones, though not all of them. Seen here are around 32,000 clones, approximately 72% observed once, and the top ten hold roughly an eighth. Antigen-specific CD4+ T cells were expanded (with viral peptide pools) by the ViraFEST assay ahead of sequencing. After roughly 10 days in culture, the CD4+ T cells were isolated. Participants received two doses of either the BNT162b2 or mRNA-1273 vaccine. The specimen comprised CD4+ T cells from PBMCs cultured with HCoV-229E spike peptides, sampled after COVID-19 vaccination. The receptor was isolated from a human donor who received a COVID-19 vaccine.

This CDR3 is CAISGGGATDTQYF. CDR3 DNA sequence: TGTGCCATCAGTGGAGGGGGGGCCACAGATACGCAGTATTTT. The V and J genes are TRBV10-3 and TRBJ2-3, with D tentatively TRBD2 (7 bases). This CDR3 has 14 residues. Trimming shortened V by 4 bases and J by 2 bases, and 10 bases separated the two germline ends. The germline V gene encodes CDR1 ENHRY and CDR2 SYGVKD.